Below are 8 T cell receptor beta chains sequenced from a single sample in a study of T cells expressing NK-cell markers. From the 5' RACE reads, TCRdb lists one entry per CDR3 protein and no DNA. The sample totals 150,000 to 200,000 distinct CDR3 sequences. The material sequenced was blood T cells: a sorted CD56 or NKG2C T cell subset, CD4+ or CD8+ T cells, or bulk PBMC T cells (not recorded which). The receptors shown here come from a man aged 18-75 years in good health.

This chain joins TRBV10-3 and TRBJ2-1; TCRdb selects TRBD2, and the lack of DNA leaves this call unchecked. The CDR3 runs 17 residues. The germline gives CDR1 ENHRY, CDR2 SYGVKD. This CDR3 reads CAISLAGGESSYNEQFF.

The J gene is TRBJ1-1, the V gene TRBV12-3 or TRBV12-4; as DNA is missing, the TRBD1 call by TCRdb cannot be tested. The CDR3 extends over 14 amino acids. The CDR3 sequence: CASSLDGGGTEAFF.

The J gene is TRBJ2-3, the V gene TRBV29-1. The CDR3 spans 14 residues. Germline V gene sequence: CDR1 SQVTM, CDR2 ANQGSEA. The CDR3 is CSVDHRFPTDTQYF.

The chain uses TRBV2 and TRBJ2-4; TCRdb gives TRBD1 as the D gene, but with no DNA this cannot be confirmed. This CDR3 has 12 residues. Germline lookup yields CDR1 SNHLY and CDR2 FYNNEI. The chain's CDR3 is CATRGLKNIQYF.

The genes are TRBV6-1 and TRBJ2-5. The CDR3 has 13 residues. Germline CDR1 is MNHNS and CDR2 is SASEGT. CDR3: CASSQAGVETQYF.

The chain couples TRBV6-5 to TRBJ2-7; the D call from TCRdb, TRBD2, cannot be confirmed without DNA. Per germline, CDR1 MNHEY and CDR2 SVGAGI. This CDR3 contains 16 residues. CDR3 in amino acids: CASSYSLAGVIYEQYF.

V usage is TRBV19 and J usage is TRBJ1-2. Germline V CDR1 and CDR2: LNHDA, SQIVND (reference sequence). There are 13 residues in the CDR3. CDR3 protein: CASSISANYGYTF.

V and J are TRBV2 and TRBJ2-7; with no DNA, the TCRdb D assignment of TRBD2 cannot be verified. This CDR3 is 13 amino acids long. Germline values: CDR1 SNHLY, CDR2 FYNNEI. CDR3 residues: CASEKGLAYEQYF.